This TCR beta chain was captured in a study of tumor and adjacent non-tumor tissue in lung cancer. Study details: Histology: eleven to twelve adenocarcinoma, 2 squamous cell carcinoma, 1 small cell lung cancer.

At least ten counts were recorded for this clonotype. The antigen is not known. Overall study results and limits: Tumor repertoires had a smaller top 100 clone share than normal lung.

The library came from three nested PCR rounds adapted from ARM-PCR protocols. TCRdb reprocessed the multiplex PCR reads with MiXCR, giving one entry per CDR3 protein. Among 91,000 or so distinct CDR3 sequences listed, roughly 70% were seen once. Germline V gives CDR1 SGHRS, CDR2 YFSETQ. This CDR3 region has 14 residues. V shed 0 bases and J shed 7 bases, with 13 bases lying between them. The template was RNA from unsorted bulk tissue. This sequence joins TRBV5-1 and TRBJ2-5; D gene ambiguous. Sequences were obtained from lung tumor tissue. The TCR originated in a man aged 55 to 70 with non-small cell lung cancer. The CDR3, as DNA: TGCGCCAGCAGCTTGGGTGGTGCCGAAGCGACCCAGTACTTC. It specifies CASSLGGAEATQYF.